The 10 T cell receptor beta chains given below trace back to one sample, sequenced in a study of cytomegalovirus exposure and HLA in healthy donors. PCR was performed using 60 Vbeta and 13 Jbeta primers. The method was immunoSEQ multiplex PCR; TCRdb's version includes in-frame clones alone and lacks a portion of them. The sample includes about 96,000 clones, approximately 79% seen only once; the top ten take around 2.5%. Sequencing was done on a sample of PBMCs. These receptors originate from a young man in good health and CMV-seronegative.

The V gene is TRBV6-5, the J gene TRBJ2-4, with a possible D match to TRBD2 (5 bases). V lost 4 bases and J lost 6, with 10 bases in between. The CDR3 totals 13 residues. Germline CDR1 is MNHEY and CDR2 is SVGAGI. This CDR3 is CASSFGLSNIQYF. The CDR3 region has the DNA TGTGCCAGCAGTTTCGGACTTTCAAACATTCAGTACTTC.

The V call is TRBV11-2, the J call TRBJ2-7; 9 nucleotides agree with TRBD1. This CDR3 has 14 residues. V lost 5 bases and J lost 2; bases outside the gene matches: 4. Germline CDR1 is SGHAT and CDR2 is FQNNGV. The CDR3 region is CASSPGTGPYEQYF. CDR3 nucleotides: TGTGCCAGCAGCCCCGGGACAGGGCCCTACGAGCAGTACTTC.

The V and J genes are TRBV7-8 and TRBJ2-7; a possible D gene is TRBD2 (6 bases). Trimming took off 3 bases at V and 10 bases at J, with 13 bases between the two ends. Germline-derived CDR1 and CDR2 are SGHVS and FQNEAQ. The CDR3 loop spans 12 amino acids. The CDR3 nucleotides are TGTGCCAGCAGCTTGATGGCGGGGTTTCAGTACTTC. It codes for CASSLMAGFQYF.

The chain carries TRBV7-9 and TRBJ2-3, with 9 bases that match TRBD2. V lost 2 bases and J lost 5; bases outside the gene matches: 2. The CDR3 runs to 14 residues. From germline, CDR1 is SEHNR and CDR2 FQNEAQ (reference sequence). The CDR3 loop reads CASSLSGGQDTQYF. The CDR3 DNA follows: TGTGCCAGCAGCTTAAGCGGGGGGCAAGATACGCAGTATTTT.

This chain links TRBV7-9 with TRBJ2-6; D is uncertain. The CDR3 is 11 residues long. CDR1 and CDR2 from the germline V gene are SEHNR and FQNEAQ (reference sequence). CDR3 nucleotides: TGTGGGGCGCCTGGGGCCAACGTCCTGACTTTC. Its protein product is CGAPGANVLTF.

The chain combines TRBV19 with TRBJ2-7, with D possibly TRBD2 on 6 matching bases. Between the trimmed V and J ends, which lost 3 bases and 1 base, there was a span of 10 bases. CDR1 and CDR2 from the germline V gene are LNHDA and SQIVND (reference sequence). The CDR3 covers 14 residues. The CDR3 region is CASSIGGFSYEQYF. The CDR3, as DNA: TGTGCCAGTAGTATTGGGGGGTTTTCCTACGAGCAGTACTTC.

The chain recombines TRBV5-1 with TRBJ2-5, with 8 bases fitting TRBD2. Germline V gene sequence: CDR1 SGHRS, CDR2 YFSETQ. Trimming removed 2 bases from V and 1 base from J; junction bases left unmatched: 4. This CDR3 is 15 amino acids long. Here the CDR3 reads CASSLERGFQETQYF. The CDR3, as DNA: TGCGCCAGCAGCTTAGAGCGGGGGTTCCAAGAGACCCAGTACTTC.

V gene TRBV29-1 combines with J gene TRBJ2-6, with 8 bases matching TRBD1. J lost 4 bases, V lost 1 base, and 9 bases had no gene match. Germline CDR1 and CDR2: SQVTM and ANQGSEA. CDR3 length equals 17 residues. The chain's CDR3 is CSVEGVQGVTGANVLTF. The CDR3 coding sequence is TGCAGCGTTGAAGGCGTACAGGGGGTTACCGGGGCCAACGTCCTGACTTTC.

Worth noting for this clone: Different DNA sequences within this sample yield the same CDR3. The chain combines TRBV5-1 with TRBJ2-5, with D unclear. The V end lost 3 bases, the J end lost 4 bases, and 4 bases lay between the germline ends. Germline values: CDR1 SGHRS, CDR2 YFSETQ. This CDR3 contains 11 residues. CDR3 protein: CASSSGETQYF. Written as DNA, the CDR3 is TGCGCCAGCAGCTCCGGAGAGACCCAGTACTTC.

The chain recombines TRBV7-2 with TRBJ2-7, with D uncertain. Germline CDR1 reads SGHTA; CDR2 reads FQGNSA. The CDR3 covers 16 residues. Trimming left V 5 bases short and J 0 bases short, with 17 bases between. The CDR3: CASSLRSGGDSYEQYF. The CDR3 DNA follows: TGTGCCAGCAGCCTCAGATCGGGTGGAGACTCCTACGAGCAGTACTTC.